The sequence of this T cell receptor beta chain was determined in a study of cytomegalovirus exposure and HLA in healthy donors. Details on this clone: The antigen is unknown.

Broader study findings: By a later analysis, the bulk of CMV-associated TCR beta chains appeared HLA-restricted.

In the PCR, 60 Vbeta and 13 Jbeta primers were used. The table came from immunoSEQ multiplex PCR; TCRdb's copy has only in-frame clones and leaves some out. The top ten clones hold less than 2% of a sample with under 150,000 clones, more than 60% of them seen once. Germline CDR1 reads SGHRS; CDR2 reads YFSETQ. The CDR3 runs 15 residues. With 5 bases clipped from V and 5 bases from J, the junction kept 9 bases outside the gene matches. The J gene is TRBJ2-5, the V gene TRBV5-1; TRBD1 aligns across 10 bases. The TCR comes from a woman aged 35 to 49 in good health and CMV-seronegative. The specimen was PBMCs. CDR3 sequence reads: CASRAGTGEVETQYF. In DNA form, the CDR3 reads TGCGCCAGCAGGGCCGGGACAGGGGAAGTGGAGACCCAGTACTTC.